What follows are 21 T cell receptor beta chains derived from one specimen sequenced in a study of post-analysis software for immune sequencing data. The antigens for these receptors are not known. General observations from the study: TRBV segments more frequent in patients than in controls numbered roughly 5 and included TRBV5-6, TRBV5-1 and TRBV20-1.

The TCR beta cDNA libraries carried unique molecular identifiers. From the PCR reads, TCRdb called clonotypes with MiXCR, one entry per CDR3 protein. This table has about 460,000 distinct CDR3 sequences, less than 45% appearing once. The sequenced sample was blood. The receptors derive from a girl between 5 and 17 years old with multiple sclerosis.

This clonotype was seen a few times. The CDR3 DNA follows: TGCAGTGCTAGCTACCCGGGACAGAGCAATCAGCCCCAGCATTTT. This codes for CSASYPGQSNQPQHF. The rearrangement joins TRBV20-1 to TRBJ1-5; 7 bases align to TRBD1. CDR3 length equals 15 residues. J gave up 1 base and V 3 bases, and 6 bases lay outside the gene matches. Germline values: CDR1 DFQATT, CDR2 SNEGSKA (reference sequence).

The CDR3 reads CASSPWPSGRSAASYNEQFF. The CDR3 bases are TGTGCCAGCAGCCCCTGGCCTAGCGGGAGATCGGCGGCATCCTACAATGAGCAGTTCTTC. The chain employs TRBV11-2 and TRBJ2-1; 10 bases are a match to TRBD2. Per germline, CDR1 SGHAT and CDR2 FQNNGV. The CDR3 sequence is 20 residues long. V was clipped by 5 bases and J by 1 base; unmatched bases: 17.

Remarks on this clonotype: A read error may be the cause here, since a much bigger clone is one base away. V usage is TRBV12-3 or TRBV12-4 and J usage is TRBJ1-5, with unresolved D. The DNA end is a closer match to TRBJ2-3, so the J assignment may be wrong. This CDR3 region has 12 residues. The CDR3 here is CASTLDYQPQYF. Written as DNA, the CDR3 is TGTGCCAGCACCCTGGATTATCAGCCCCAGTATTTT.

The J gene is TRBJ2-7, the V gene TRBV9; 9 nucleotides align to TRBD2. Germline CDR1 reads SGDLS; CDR2 reads YYNGEE. The junction had 5 bases not matched to a gene; V was cut back by 3 bases and J by 1 base. The CDR3 consists of 15 residues. CDR3 residues: CASSGSGSLSYEQYF. DNA of the CDR3: TGTGCCAGCAGCGGTAGCGGGAGTTTGTCCTACGAGCAGTACTTC.

This clonotype appeared a few times. The chain employs TRBV12-3 or TRBV12-4 and TRBJ2-1; unclear D gene. There are 15 residues in the CDR3. Trimming took off 1 base at V and 2 bases at J, with 9 bases between the two ends. The CDR3 sequence is CASSLGGAPYNEQFF. In DNA, the CDR3 is TGTGCCAGCAGTTTAGGAGGAGCTCCCTACAATGAGCAGTTCTTC.

The CDR3 region has the DNA TGCGCCAGCAGCTTGACCTCGGGACAGAACACTGAAGCTTTCTTT. This gives the protein CASSLTSGQNTEAFF. V gene TRBV5-1 combines with J gene TRBJ1-1, with a weak D call TRBD1 (6 bases). CDR3 length: 15 amino acids. V was trimmed by 1 base and J by 1 base, leaving 11 bases between them. Looked up from germline, CDR1 is SGHRS and CDR2 is YFSETQ. The complete variable domain, with remaining parts taken from reference TRBV5-1 and TRBJ1-1, reads KAGVTQTPRYLIKTRGQQVTLSCSPISGHRSVSWYQQTPGQGLQFLFEYFSETQRNKGNFPGRFSGRQFSNSRSEMNVSTLELGDSALYLCASSLTSGQNTEAFFGQGTRLTVV.

The chain joins TRBV6-5 to TRBJ2-3; 13 nucleotides line up with TRBD2. The CDR3 sequence is 16 residues long. Germline CDR1 reads MNHEY; CDR2 reads SVGAGI. V dropped 5 bases and J dropped 6; count of bases not matched to a gene: 8. CDR3 residues: CASSTILAGGRDTQYF. In DNA form, the CDR3 reads TGTGCCAGCAGTACGATACTAGCGGGAGGGCGCGATACGCAGTATTTT.

This clonotype was seen a few times. This chain links TRBV12-3 or TRBV12-4 with TRBJ2-5; D is unclear. The V gene lost 7 bases and the J gene lost 5 bases, with 8 bases spanning the gap. The CDR3 is 11 amino acids. CDR3 residues: CASTNGETQYF. Written as DNA, the CDR3 is TGTGCCAGCACCAATGGGGAGACCCAGTACTTC.

The chain combines TRBV5-1 with TRBJ1-6; D ambiguous. Germline-derived CDR1 and CDR2 are SGHRS and YFSETQ. Trimming took 0 bases from V and 3 from J, leaving 7 bases between them. The CDR3 is 15 amino acids. Written as DNA, the CDR3 is TGCGCCAGCAGCTTGGAGCAGTACTATAATTCACCCCTCCACTTT. Amino acid sequence: CASSLEQYYNSPLHF.

J is TRBJ1-5 and V is TRBV19; D gene unclear. CDR3 size: 15 residues. Trimming pared 3 bases from V and 0 bases from J, leaving 9 bases between. Germline CDR1 reads LNHDA; CDR2 reads SQIVND (reference sequence). CDR3: CASSIQSYSNQPQHF. The CDR3 DNA follows: TGTGCCAGTAGTATCCAGAGCTATAGCAATCAGCCCCAGCATTTT.

V is TRBV7-2 and J is TRBJ2-5, with 7 bases aligning to TRBD2. The CDR3 is made up of 15 amino acids. V lost 5 bases and J lost 5; bases outside the gene matches: 11. CDR1 and CDR2 from the germline V gene are SGHTA and FQGNSA. In DNA form, the CDR3 reads TGTGCCAGCAGCAAGACGGGGCTAGCGGAGGAGACCCAGTACTTC. Its translation is CASSKTGLAEETQYF.

The chain has TRBV7-2 and TRBJ1-2; perhaps TRBD1 as D (5 bases). Looked up from germline, CDR1 is SGHTA and CDR2 is FQGNSA. Deletions cut 3 bases from V and 1 base from J, with 9 bases between. The CDR3 contains 14 residues. The CDR3 here is CASSFPGINYGYTF. The CDR3, as DNA: TGTGCCAGCAGCTTTCCAGGGATTAACTATGGCTACACCTTC.

This clonotype has a count of ten or more. The CDR3 DNA sequence: TGTGCCAGCAGCTTAGGGACAGACTATGGCTACACCTTC. This sequence encodes CASSLGTDYGYTF. This sequence joins TRBV5-6 and TRBJ1-2; TRBD1 agrees at 7 bases. CDR1 and CDR2 (germline): SGHDT, YYEEEE. V lost 2 bases, J lost 3 bases, and 1 base stayed unmatched. The CDR3 has 13 amino acids.

The V gene is TRBV29-1, the J gene TRBJ2-5, with 9 bases matching TRBD1. The tail of the sequence fits TRBJ2-7 better, so the J call may be wrong. This CDR3 spans 14 amino acids. Germline assignment: CDR1 SQVTM and CDR2 ANQGSEA. The DNA of the CDR3 is TGCAGCGTTGCACCGGGACAGGGTAACTACGAGCAGTACTTC. This codes for CSVAPGQGNYEQYF.

This chain's CDR3 is CSLTLGGQQFF. The CDR3 nucleotides are TGCAGCCTTACGTTGGGGGGACAGCAGTTCTTC. The J gene is TRBJ2-1, the V gene TRBV29-1; D is perhaps TRBD2 (6 bases). The germline V and J ends were trimmed by 8 bases and 11 bases, with 16 bases remaining between them. CDR3 length: 11 amino acids. CDR1 and CDR2 from the germline V gene are SQVTM and ANQGSEA.

This clonotype was counted between two and nine times. The V call is TRBV12-3 or TRBV12-4, the J call TRBJ2-1; D is perhaps TRBD2 (6 bases). V lost 5 bases and J lost 7, with 15 bases in between. The CDR3 is made up of 14 amino acids. CDR3 sequence: CASSGTGRRNEQFF. Here the CDR3 DNA reads TGTGCCAGCAGTGGGACTGGCAGAAGGAATGAGCAGTTCTTC.

A remark on this clonotype: This may be a read error: a much more frequent sequence differs by one nucleotide. This chain connects TRBV28 to TRBJ2-7; possibly TRBD1 or TRBD2 for D (5 bases each). Trimming cost V 7 bases and J 1 base, with 14 bases left between them. The CDR3 is 14 residues long. Germline assignment: CDR1 MDHEN and CDR2 SYDVKM. The CDR3 protein is CASTSGAGSYEQYF. CDR3 nucleotide sequence: TGTGCCAGCACCTCCGGGGCAGGGTCCTACGAGCAGTACTTC. Variable domain in full (rest from reference TRBV28 and TRBJ2-7): DVKVTQSSRYLVKRTGEKVFLECVQDMDHENMFWYRQDPGLGLRLIYFSYDVKMKEKGDIPEGYSVSREKKERFSLILESASTNQTSMYLCASTSGAGSYEQYFGPGTRLTVT.

The table lists this clonotype with a few counts. The chain carries TRBV29-1 and TRBJ1-2; tentatively, D is TRBD1 (5 bases). Deletions cut 3 bases from V and 7 bases from J, with 18 bases between. This CDR3 spans 14 amino acids. Germline loops: CDR1 SQVTM, CDR2 ANQGSEA. The CDR3, as DNA: TGCAGCGTTGAGGATCCGGGTGCTGGGGGTGGCTACACCTTC. It codes for CSVEDPGAGGGYTF.

This clonotype came up a few times. This chain connects TRBV12-3 or TRBV12-4 to TRBJ1-4, with a tentative D call TRBD1 (5 bases). The ends were cut back, 3 bases at V and 8 bases at J, with 13 bases in the middle. The CDR3 has 14 amino acids. Here the CDR3 DNA reads TGTGCCAGCAGTTTCGGGATCGAGGGGGAAAAACTGTTTTTT. Translating gives CASSFGIEGEKLFF.

The chain recombines TRBV20-1 with TRBJ2-1; 10 bases agree with TRBD2. Germline CDR1 reads DFQATT; CDR2 reads SNEGSKA (reference sequence). The trim removed 5 bases at V and 5 bases at J, leaving 9 bases unmatched. This CDR3 spans 15 amino acids. Written as DNA, the CDR3 is TGCAGTGCTCGCCACACTAGCGGGATTAACAATGAGCAGTTCTTC. It encodes CSARHTSGINNEQFF.

The chain is built from TRBV28 and TRBJ2-5, with TRBD1 as a possible D gene (5 bases). This CDR3 is 14 amino acids long. The V end lost 2 bases, the J end lost 3 bases, and 10 bases lay between the germline ends. Germline V gene lookup returns CDR1 MDHEN and CDR2 SYDVKM. The CDR3 bases are TGTGCCAGCAGTTTAGCTGGACAAAAAGAGACCCAGTACTTC. Its translation: CASSLAGQKETQYF. Looking up the rest from reference TRBV28 and TRBJ2-5 gives the full variable domain: DVKVTQSSRYLVKRTGEKVFLECVQDMDHENMFWYRQDPGLGLRLIYFSYDVKMKEKGDIPEGYSVSREKKERFSLILESASTNQTSMYLCASSLAGQKETQYFGPGTRLLVL.